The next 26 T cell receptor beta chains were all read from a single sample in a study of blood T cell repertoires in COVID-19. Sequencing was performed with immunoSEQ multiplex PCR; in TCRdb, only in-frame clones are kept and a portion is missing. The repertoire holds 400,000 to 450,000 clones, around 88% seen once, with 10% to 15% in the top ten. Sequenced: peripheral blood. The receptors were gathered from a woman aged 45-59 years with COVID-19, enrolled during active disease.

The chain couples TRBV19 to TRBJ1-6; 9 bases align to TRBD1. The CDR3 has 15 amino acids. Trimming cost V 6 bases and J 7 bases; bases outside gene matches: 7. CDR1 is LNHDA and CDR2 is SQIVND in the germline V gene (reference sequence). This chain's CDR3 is CASRPGQGLNSPLHF. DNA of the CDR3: TGTGCCAGTAGGCCGGGACAGGGACTCAATTCACCCCTCCACTTT.

CDR3 in amino acids: CASRGGTVSYSNQPQHF. The CDR3 bases are TGTGCCAGCCGCGGAGGGACGGTATCCTATAGCAATCAGCCCCAGCATTTT. The chain recombines TRBV19 with TRBJ1-5; perhaps TRBD1 as D (5 bases). There are 17 residues in the CDR3. V lost 9 bases and J lost 0, with 21 bases in between. Per germline, CDR1 LNHDA and CDR2 SQIVND (reference sequence).

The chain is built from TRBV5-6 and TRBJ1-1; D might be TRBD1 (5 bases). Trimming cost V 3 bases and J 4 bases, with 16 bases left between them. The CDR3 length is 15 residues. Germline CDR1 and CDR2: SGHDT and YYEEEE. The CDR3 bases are TGTGCCAGCAGCTCCCGAAGACAGAGTTCCACTGAAGCTTTCTTT. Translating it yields CASSSRRQSSTEAFF.

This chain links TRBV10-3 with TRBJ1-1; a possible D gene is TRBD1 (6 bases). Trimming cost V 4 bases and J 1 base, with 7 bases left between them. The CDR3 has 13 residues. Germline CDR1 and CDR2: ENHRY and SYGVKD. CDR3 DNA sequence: TGTGCCATCAGTGTGGGGGCGAACACTGAAGCTTTCTTT. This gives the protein CAISVGANTEAFF.

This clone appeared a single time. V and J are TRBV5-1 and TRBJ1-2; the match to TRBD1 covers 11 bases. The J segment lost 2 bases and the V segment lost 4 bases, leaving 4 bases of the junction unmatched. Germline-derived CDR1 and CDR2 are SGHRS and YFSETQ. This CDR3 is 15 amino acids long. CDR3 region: CASSAGTGGNYGYTF. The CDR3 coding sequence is TGCGCCAGCAGCGCCGGGACAGGGGGGAACTATGGCTACACCTTC.

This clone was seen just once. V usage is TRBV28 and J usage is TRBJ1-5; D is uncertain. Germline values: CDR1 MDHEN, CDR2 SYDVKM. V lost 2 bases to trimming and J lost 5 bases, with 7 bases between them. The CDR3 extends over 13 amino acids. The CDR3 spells CASSLEVYQPQHF. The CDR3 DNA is TGTGCCAGCAGTTTAGAGGTCTATCAGCCCCAGCATTTT.

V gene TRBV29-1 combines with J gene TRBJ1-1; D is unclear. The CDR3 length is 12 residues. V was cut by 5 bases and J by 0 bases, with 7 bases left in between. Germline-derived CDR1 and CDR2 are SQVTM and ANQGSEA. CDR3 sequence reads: CSVMAVNTEAFF. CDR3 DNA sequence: TGCAGCGTTATGGCAGTGAACACTGAAGCTTTCTTT.

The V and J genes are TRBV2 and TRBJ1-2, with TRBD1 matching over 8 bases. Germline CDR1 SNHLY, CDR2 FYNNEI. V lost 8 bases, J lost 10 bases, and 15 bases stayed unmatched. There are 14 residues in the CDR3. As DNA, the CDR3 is TGTGCCAGCGGGGGGGCCAGGGGGCTCCGAGACTACACCTTC. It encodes CASGGARGLRDYTF. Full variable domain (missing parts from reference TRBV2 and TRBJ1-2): EPEVTQTPSHQVTQMGQEVILRCVPISNHLYFYWYRQILGQKVEFLVSFYNNEISEKSEIFDDQFSVERPDGSNFTLKIRSTKLEDSAMYFCASGGARGLRDYTFGSGTRLTVV.

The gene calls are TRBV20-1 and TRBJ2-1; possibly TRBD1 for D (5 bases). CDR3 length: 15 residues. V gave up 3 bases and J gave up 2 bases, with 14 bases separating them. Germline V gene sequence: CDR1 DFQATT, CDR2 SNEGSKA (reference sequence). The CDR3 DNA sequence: TGCAGTGCTAGTAAGGGGCTCGAGACCTACAATGAGCAGTTCTTC. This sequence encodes CSASKGLETYNEQFF.

In DNA, the CDR3 is TGTGCCAGCAGCACGAGACAGATCCTTTATGGCTACACCTTC. Its translation is CASSTRQILYGYTF. The chain is built from TRBV5-4 and TRBJ1-2, with TRBD1 as a possible D gene (5 bases). From germline, CDR1 is SGHNT and CDR2 YYREEE (reference sequence). There are 14 residues in the CDR3. The V end lost 4 bases, the J end lost 5 bases, and 15 bases lay between the germline ends. Supplemented by reference TRBV5-4 and TRBJ1-2, the full variable domain reads ETGVTQSPTHLIKTRGQQVTLRCSSQSGHNTVSWYQQALGQGPQFIFQYYREEENGRGNFPPRFSGLQFPNYSSELNVNALELDDSALYLCASSTRQILYGYTFGSGTRLTVV.

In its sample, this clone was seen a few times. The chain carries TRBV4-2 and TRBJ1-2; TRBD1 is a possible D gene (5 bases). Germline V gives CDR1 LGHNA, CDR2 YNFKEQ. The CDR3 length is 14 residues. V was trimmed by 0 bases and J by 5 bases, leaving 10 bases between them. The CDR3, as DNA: TGTGCCAGCAGCCAAGATCTGAGACAGTATGGCTACACCTTC. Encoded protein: CASSQDLRQYGYTF.

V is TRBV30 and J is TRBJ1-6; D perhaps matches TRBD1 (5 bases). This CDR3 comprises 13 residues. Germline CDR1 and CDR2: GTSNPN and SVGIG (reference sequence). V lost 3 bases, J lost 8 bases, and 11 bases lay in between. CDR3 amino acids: CAWSARGDSPLHF. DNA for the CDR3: TGTGCCTGGAGCGCTAGGGGTGATTCACCCCTCCACTTT.

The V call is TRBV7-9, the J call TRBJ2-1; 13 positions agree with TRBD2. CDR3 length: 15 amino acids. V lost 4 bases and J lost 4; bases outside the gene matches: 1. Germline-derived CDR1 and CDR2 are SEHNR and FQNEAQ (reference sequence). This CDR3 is CASSSLAGGYNEQFF. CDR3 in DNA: TGTGCCAGCAGCTCACTAGCGGGGGGGTACAATGAGCAGTTCTTC.

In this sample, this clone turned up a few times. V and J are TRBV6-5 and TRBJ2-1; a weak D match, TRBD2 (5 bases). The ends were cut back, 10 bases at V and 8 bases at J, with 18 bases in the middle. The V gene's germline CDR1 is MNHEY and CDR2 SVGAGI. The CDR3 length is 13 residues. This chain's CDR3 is CATRTLAGDEQFF. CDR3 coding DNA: TGTGCCACCCGGACTTTAGCTGGCGATGAGCAGTTCTTC.

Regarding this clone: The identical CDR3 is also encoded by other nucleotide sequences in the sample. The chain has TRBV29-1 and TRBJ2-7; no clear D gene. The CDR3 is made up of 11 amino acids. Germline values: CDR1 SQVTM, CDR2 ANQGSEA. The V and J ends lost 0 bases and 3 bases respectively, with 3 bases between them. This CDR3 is CSVEDSYEQYF. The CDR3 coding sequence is TGCAGCGTTGAAGACAGCTACGAGCAGTACTTC.

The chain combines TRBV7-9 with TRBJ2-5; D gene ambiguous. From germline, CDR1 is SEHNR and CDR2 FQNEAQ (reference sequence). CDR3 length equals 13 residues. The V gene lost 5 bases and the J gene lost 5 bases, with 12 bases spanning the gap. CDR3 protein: CASSRPSGETQYF. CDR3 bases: TGTGCCAGCAGCCGGCCCTCCGGGGAGACCCAGTACTTC.

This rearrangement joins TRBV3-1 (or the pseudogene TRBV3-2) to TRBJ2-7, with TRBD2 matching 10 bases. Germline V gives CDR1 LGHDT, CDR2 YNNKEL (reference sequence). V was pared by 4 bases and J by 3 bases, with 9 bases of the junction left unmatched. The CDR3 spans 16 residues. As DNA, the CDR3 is TGTGCCAGCAGCCGACACACGGAGCGGGGGGGCTACGAGCAGTACTTC. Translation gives CASSRHTERGGYEQYF.

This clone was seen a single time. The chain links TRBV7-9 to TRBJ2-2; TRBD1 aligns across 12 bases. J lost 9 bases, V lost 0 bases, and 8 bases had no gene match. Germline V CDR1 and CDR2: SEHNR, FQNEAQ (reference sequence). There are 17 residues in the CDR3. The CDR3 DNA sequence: TGTGCCAGCAGCTTAGCGTTCCGGGACAGGGGGCGAAGGGAGCTGTTTTTT. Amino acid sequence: CASSLAFRDRGRRELFF.

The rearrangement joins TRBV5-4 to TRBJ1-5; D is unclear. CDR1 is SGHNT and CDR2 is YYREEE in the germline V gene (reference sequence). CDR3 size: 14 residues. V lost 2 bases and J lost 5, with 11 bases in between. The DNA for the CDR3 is TGTGCCAGCAGCTTTGGCCGGACTGATCAGCCCCAGCATTTT. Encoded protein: CASSFGRTDQPQHF. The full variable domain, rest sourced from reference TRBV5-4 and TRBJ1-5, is ETGVTQSPTHLIKTRGQQVTLRCSSQSGHNTVSWYQQALGQGPQFIFQYYREEENGRGNFPPRFSGLQFPNYSSELNVNALELDDSALYLCASSFGRTDQPQHFGDGTRLSIL.

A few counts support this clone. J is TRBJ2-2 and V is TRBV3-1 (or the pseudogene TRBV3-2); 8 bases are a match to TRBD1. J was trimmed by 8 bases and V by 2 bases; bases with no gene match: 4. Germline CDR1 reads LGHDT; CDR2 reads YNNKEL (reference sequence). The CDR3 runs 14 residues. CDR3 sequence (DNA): TGTGCCAGCAGCCAAAGAGACAGGGGTGGGGAGCTGTTTTTT. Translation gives CASSQRDRGGELFF.

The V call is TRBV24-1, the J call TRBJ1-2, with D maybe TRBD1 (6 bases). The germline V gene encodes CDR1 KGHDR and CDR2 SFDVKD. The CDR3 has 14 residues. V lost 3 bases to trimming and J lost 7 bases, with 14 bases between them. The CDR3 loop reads CATSDNSHRAGYTF. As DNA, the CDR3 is TGTGCCACCAGTGATAACTCTCACAGGGCTGGCTACACCTTC.

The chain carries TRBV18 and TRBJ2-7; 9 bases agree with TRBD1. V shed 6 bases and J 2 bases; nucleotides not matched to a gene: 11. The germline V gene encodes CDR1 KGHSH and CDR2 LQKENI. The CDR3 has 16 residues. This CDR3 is CASSPMGTGSPYEQYF. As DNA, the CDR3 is TGTGCCAGCTCCCCTATGGGGACAGGGAGTCCCTACGAGCAGTACTTC.

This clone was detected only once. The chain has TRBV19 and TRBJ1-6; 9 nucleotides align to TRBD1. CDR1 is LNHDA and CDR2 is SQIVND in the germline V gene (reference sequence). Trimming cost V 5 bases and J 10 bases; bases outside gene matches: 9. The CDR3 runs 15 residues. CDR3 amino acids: CASSAQGASSSPLHF. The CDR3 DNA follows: TGTGCCAGTAGTGCACAGGGGGCCTCCTCGTCACCCCTCCACTTT.

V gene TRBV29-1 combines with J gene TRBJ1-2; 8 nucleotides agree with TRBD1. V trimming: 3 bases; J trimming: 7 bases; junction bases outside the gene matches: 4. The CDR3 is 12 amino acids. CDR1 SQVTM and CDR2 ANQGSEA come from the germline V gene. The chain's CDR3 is CSVEGDRGGYTF. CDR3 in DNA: TGCAGCGTTGAGGGAGACAGGGGTGGCTACACCTTC.

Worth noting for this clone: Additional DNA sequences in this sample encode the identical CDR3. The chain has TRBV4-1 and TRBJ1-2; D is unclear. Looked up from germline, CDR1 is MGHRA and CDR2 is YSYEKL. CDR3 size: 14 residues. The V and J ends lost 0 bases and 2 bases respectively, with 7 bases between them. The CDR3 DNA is TGCGCCAGCAGCCAAGATCGGGGAAACTATGGCTACACCTTC. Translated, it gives CASSQDRGNYGYTF.

The CDR3 reads CASSWEDQPQHF. DNA of the CDR3: TGTGCCAGTTCCTGGGAGGACCAGCCCCAGCATTTT. The chain recombines TRBV19 with TRBJ1-5; D call uncertain. CDR1 and CDR2 from the germline V gene are LNHDA and SQIVND (reference sequence). Trimming pared 8 bases from V and 7 bases from J, leaving 12 bases between. This CDR3 has 12 residues. The variable domain in full, completed from reference TRBV19 and TRBJ1-5, reads DGGITQSPKYLFRKEGQNVTLSCEQNLNHDAMYWYRQDPGQGLRLIYYSQIVNDFQKGDIAEGYSVSREKKESFPLTVTSAQKNPTAFYLCASSWEDQPQHFGDGTRLSIL.